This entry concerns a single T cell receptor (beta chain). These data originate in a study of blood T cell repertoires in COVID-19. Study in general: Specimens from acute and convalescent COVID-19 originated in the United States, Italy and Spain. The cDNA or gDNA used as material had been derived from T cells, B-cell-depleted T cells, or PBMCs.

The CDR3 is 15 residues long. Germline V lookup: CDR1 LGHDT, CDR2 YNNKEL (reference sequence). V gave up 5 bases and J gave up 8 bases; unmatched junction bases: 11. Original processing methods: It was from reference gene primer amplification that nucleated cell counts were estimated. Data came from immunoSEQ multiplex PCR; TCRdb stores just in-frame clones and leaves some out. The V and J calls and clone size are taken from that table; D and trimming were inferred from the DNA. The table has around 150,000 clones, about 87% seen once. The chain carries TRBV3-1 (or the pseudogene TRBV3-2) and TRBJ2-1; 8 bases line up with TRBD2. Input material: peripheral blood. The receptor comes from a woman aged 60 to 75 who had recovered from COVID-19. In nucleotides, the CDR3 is TGTGCCAGCAGCACCCGGGGGGGCCTTAAGGATGAGCAGTTCTTC. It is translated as CASSTRGGLKDEQFF.